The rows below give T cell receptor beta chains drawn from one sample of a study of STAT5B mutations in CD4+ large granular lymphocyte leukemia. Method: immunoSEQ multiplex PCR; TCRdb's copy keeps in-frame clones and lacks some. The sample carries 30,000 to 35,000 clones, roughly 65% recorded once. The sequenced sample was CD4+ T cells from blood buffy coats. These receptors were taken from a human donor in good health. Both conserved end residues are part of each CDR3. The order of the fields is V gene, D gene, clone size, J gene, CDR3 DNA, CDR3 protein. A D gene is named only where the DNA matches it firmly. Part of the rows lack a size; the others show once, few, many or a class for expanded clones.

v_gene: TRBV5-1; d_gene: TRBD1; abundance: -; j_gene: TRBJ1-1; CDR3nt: TGCGCCAGCAGCCCCCTTGATAGGGGGCTTGAAGCTTTCTTT; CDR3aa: CASSPLDRGLEAFF
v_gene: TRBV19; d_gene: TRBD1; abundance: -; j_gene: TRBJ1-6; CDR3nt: TGTGCCAGTAGTCGGGGACAGGGGGGGTCCAATTCACCCCTCCACTTT; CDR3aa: CASSRGQGGSNSPLHF
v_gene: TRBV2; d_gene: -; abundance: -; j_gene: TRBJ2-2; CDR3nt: TGTGCCAGCATAGGGGGAAGTTTACGGACCGGGGAGCTGTTTTTT; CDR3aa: CASIGGSLRTGELFF
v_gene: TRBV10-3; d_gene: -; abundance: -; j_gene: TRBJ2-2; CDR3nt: TGTGCCATCAGCCGTAGGGCCGGGGAGCTGTTTTTT; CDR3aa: CAISRRAGELFF
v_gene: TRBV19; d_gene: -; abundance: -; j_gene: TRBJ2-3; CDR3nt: TGTGCCAGTAGTATACGGCAGGGCGCCCCTTATACGCAGTATTTT; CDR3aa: CASSIRQGAPYTQYF
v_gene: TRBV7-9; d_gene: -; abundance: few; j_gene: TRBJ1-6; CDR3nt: TGTGCCAGCACCACGGGTAATTCACCCCTCCACTTT; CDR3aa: CASTTGNSPLHF
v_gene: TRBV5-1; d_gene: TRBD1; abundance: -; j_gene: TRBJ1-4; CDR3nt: TGCGCCAGCAGCTCTCAGGGACAGAAAAATGAAAAACTGTTTTTT; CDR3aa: CASSSQGQKNEKLFF
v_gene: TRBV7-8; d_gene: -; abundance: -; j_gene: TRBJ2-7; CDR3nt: TGTGCCAGCAGCCCTCTCCCTTACGAGCAGTACTTC; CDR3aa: CASSPLPYEQYF
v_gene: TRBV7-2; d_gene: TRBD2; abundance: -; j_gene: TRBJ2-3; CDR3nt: TGTGCCAGCAGATTAGCGGGGGGGAAAGATACGCAGTATTTT; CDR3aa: CASRLAGGKDTQYF
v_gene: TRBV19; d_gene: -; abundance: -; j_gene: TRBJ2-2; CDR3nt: TGTGCCAGTAGTATTGAAGGGTATGGGGAGCTGTTTTTT; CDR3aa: CASSIEGYGELFF
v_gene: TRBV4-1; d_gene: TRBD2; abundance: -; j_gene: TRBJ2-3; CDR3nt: TGCGCCAGCAGCCAAGGTCTTCTGGGCGGGGGAGGAGATACGCAGTATTTT; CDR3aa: CASSQGLLGGGGDTQYF
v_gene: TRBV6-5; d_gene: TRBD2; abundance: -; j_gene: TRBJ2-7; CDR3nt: TGTGCCAGCAGTTTGCTAGCGGGGCCTGCCTACGAGCAGTACTTC; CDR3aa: CASSLLAGPAYEQYF
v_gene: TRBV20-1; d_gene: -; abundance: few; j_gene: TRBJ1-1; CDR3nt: TGCAGTGCTCCTGGGGGCACTGAAGCTTTCTTT; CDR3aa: CSAPGGTEAFF
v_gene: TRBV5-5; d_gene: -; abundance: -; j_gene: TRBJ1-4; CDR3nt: TGTGCCAGCAGCGGACTGGCGGGGGTTGGAGAAAAACTGTTTTTT; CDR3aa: CASSGLAGVGEKLFF
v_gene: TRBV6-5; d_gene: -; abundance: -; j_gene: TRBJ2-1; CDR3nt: TGTGCCAGCAGTTACTGGGGGAATGAGCAGTTCTTC; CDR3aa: CASSYWGNEQFF
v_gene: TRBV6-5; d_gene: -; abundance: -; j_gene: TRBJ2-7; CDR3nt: TGTGCCAGCAGCCGCAGTGAGACCTACGAGCAGTACTTC; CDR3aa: CASSRSETYEQYF
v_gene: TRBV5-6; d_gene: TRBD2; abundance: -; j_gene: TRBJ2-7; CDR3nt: TGTGCCAGCAGCTTGGCGGCCTCGAGCGGGGACTACGAGCAGTACTTC; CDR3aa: CASSLAASSGDYEQYF
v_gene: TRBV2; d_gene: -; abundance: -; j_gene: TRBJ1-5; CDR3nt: TGTGCCAGCAGTGGGGTTTTACAGGGCATTCTAAGCAATCAGCCCCAGCATTTT; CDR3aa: CASSGVLQGILSNQPQHF
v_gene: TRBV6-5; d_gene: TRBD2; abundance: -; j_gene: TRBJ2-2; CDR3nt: TGTGCCAGCAGTTATTTTAGCGGGGCGGGCACCGGGGAGCTGTTTTTT; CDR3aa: CASSYFSGAGTGELFF
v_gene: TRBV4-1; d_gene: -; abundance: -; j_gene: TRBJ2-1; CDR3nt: TGCGCCAGCAGCCCAGGGAGGGGGGGCCAAAATGAGCAGTTCTTC; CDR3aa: CASSPGRGGQNEQFF
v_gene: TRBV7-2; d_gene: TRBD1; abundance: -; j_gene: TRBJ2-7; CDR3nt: TGTGCCAGCAGCCCAGGCAGGACAGGACCCTACGAGCAGTACTTC; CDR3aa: CASSPGRTGPYEQYF
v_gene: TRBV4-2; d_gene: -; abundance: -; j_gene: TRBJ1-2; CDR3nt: TGTGCCAGCAGCCAAGATGGAGGGTATGGCTACACCTTC; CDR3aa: CASSQDGGYGYTF
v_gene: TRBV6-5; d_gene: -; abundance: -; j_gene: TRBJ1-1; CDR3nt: TGTGCCAGCAGCCGGAACGGTGAAGCTTTCTTT; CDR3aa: CASSRNGEAFF
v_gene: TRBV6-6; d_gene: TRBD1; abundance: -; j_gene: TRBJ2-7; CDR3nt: TGTGCCAGCACCGACCCGGGACAGGGCTCCTACGAGCAGTACTTC; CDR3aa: CASTDPGQGSYEQYF
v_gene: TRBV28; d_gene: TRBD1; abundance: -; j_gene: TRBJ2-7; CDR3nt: TGTGCCAGCCGACGACAGGGTCTATACGAGCAGTACTTC; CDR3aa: CASRRQGLYEQYF
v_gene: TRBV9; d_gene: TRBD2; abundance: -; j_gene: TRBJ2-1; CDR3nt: TGTGCCAGCAGTGTTAGCGGGGGCGTCTCCTACAATGAGCAGTTCTTC; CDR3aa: CASSVSGGVSYNEQFF
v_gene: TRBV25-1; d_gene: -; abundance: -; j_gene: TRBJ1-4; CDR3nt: TGTGCCAGCAGTGAGGGTCAGGCCTCCGTGAATGAAAAACTGTTTTTT; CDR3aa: CASSEGQASVNEKLFF
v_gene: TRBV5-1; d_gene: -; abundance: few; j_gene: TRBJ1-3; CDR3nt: TGCGCCAGCAGGGCCTCAGGCTCTGGAAACACCATATATTTT; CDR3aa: CASRASGSGNTIYF
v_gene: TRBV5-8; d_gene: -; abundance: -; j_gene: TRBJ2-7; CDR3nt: TGTGCCAGCAGCGTGGGGCGAGGGACACACACCTACGAGCAGTACTTC; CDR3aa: CASSVGRGTHTYEQYF
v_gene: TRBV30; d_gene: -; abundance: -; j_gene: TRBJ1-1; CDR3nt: TGTGCCTTCCGGGCACAGGTGAACACTGAAGCTTTCTTT; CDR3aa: CAFRAQVNTEAFF
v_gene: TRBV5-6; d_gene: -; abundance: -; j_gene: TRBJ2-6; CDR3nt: TGTGCCAGCAGCTTGGTGCGATCGGCTGGGGCCAACGTCCTGACTTTC; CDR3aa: CASSLVRSAGANVLTF
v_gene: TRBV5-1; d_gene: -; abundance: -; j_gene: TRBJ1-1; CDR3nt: TGCGCCAGCAGCTTGGTACCTGCGAACACTGAAGCTTTCTTT; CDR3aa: CASSLVPANTEAFF
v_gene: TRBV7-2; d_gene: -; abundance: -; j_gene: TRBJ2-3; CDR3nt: TGTGCCAGCAGCTCCCCGGCAGGGGAGGGGACAGATACGCAGTATTTT; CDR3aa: CASSSPAGEGTDTQYF